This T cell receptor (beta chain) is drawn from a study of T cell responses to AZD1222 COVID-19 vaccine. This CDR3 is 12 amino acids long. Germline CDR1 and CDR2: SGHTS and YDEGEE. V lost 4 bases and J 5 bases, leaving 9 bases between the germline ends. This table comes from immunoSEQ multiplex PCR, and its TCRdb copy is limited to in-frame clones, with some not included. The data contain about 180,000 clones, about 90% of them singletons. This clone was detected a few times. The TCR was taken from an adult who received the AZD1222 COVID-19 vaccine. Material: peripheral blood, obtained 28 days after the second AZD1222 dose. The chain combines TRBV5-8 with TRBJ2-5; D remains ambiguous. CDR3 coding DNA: TGTGCCAGCAGCCCGGTAGTGGAGACCCAGTACTTC. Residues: CASSPVVETQYF.